The entry below describes one TCR beta chain. Its antigen remains unidentified. J lost 2 bases, V lost 6 bases, and 3 bases had no gene match. Germline V gene sequence: CDR1 SGHTA, CDR2 FQGNSA. The CDR3 contains 14 residues. These data belong to a study of beta chain features in type 1 diabetes. About the study: Patients were similar to healthy donors in age and gender (as well as in cell yields). Study results and caveats: Because the template was cDNA, high-expressing cells might be over-represented. For Type 1 diabetes patients, all four CD4+ subsets carried TCRB CDR3s that were moderately but significantly shorter. The similarity of naive, central memory and Treg TCRB repertoires appeared greater among patients than among healthy donors.

Investigators reverse transcribed all isolated RNA, so they sequenced expressed TCRB transcripts. Sequencing was performed with immunoSEQ multiplex PCR; in TCRdb, only in-frame clones are kept and a portion is missing. The sample lists approximately 100,000 clones; around 30% were seen once. CD45RO/CCR7/CD25/CD127/CD95/CD27 sorting isolated CD4+ naive, central memory, regulatory and stem cell-like memory cells. The sample taken for sequencing was central memory CD4+ T cells from blood. The chain joins TRBV7-2 to TRBJ2-3, with 9 bases matching TRBD2. This receptor was identified in a woman between 18 and 29 years old with type 1 diabetes. CDR3 DNA sequence: TGTGCCAGCAGGACTAGCGGAACCACAGATACGCAGTATTTT. Translation gives CASRTSGTTDTQYF.